Shown below are 26 T cell receptor beta chains from a single sample sequenced in a study of shared clonotypes between healthy human individuals. Sequencing used immunoSEQ multiplex PCR; TCRdb keeps in-frame clones, though not all of them. The table records about 1,500,000 clones, around 97% of them present only once. Sequences were obtained from naive CD4+ T cells sorted from blood. Subset denoted: CD45RA+ positively selected. The receptors shown here come from a man aged 25-40 years in good health.

V is TRBV2 and J is TRBJ1-4, with TRBD1 matching 7 bases. The CDR3 runs 14 residues. V lost 6 bases, J lost 6 bases, and 7 bases stayed unmatched. CDR1 is SNHLY, CDR2 FYNNEI, per germline. The CDR3 DNA follows: TGTGCCAGCAGGACAACAGGGGCCCATGAAAAACTGTTTTTT. It is translated as CASRTTGAHEKLFF.

The J gene is TRBJ2-7, the V gene TRBV29-1; 9 positions agree with TRBD1. V was pared by 4 bases and J by 1 base, with 11 bases of the junction left unmatched. The CDR3 loop spans 16 amino acids. In germline, CDR1 is SQVTM, CDR2 ANQGSEA. The CDR3 DNA sequence: TGCAGCGTTGGTTATTGGGACAGGGCAGGGTCCTACGAGCAGTACTTC. It codes for CSVGYWDRAGSYEQYF.

The V and J genes are TRBV28 and TRBJ1-5, with D hard to call. The CDR3 spans 13 residues. The germline CDR1 and CDR2 sequences are MDHEN and SYDVKM. V lost 6 bases, J lost 6 bases, and 12 bases lay in between. Here the CDR3 DNA reads TGTGCCAGCAGCTCAGGACTTCTTCAGCCCCAGCATTTT. This gives the protein CASSSGLLQPQHF.

J is TRBJ2-1 and V is TRBV28; 9 nucleotides match TRBD2. The CDR3 is made up of 15 amino acids. The V gene's germline CDR1 is MDHEN and CDR2 SYDVKM. Unmatched junction bases numbered 11, after V lost 6 bases and J lost 8 bases. CDR3 loop: CASRSGRFSLHEQFF. CDR3 in DNA: TGTGCCAGCAGAAGCGGGAGGTTCAGTCTTCATGAGCAGTTCTTC. The full variable domain, its missing parts supplied by reference TRBV28 and TRBJ2-1, is DVKVTQSSRYLVKRTGEKVFLECVQDMDHENMFWYRQDPGLGLRLIYFSYDVKMKEKGDIPEGYSVSREKKERFSLILESASTNQTSMYLCASRSGRFSLHEQFFGPGTRLTVL.

The chain couples TRBV4-3 to TRBJ1-2, with D perhaps matching TRBD1 (5 bases). The CDR3 is 19 residues long. Trimming removed 0 bases from V and 4 bases from J, with 24 bases in between. Germline-derived CDR1 and CDR2 are LGHNA and YSLEER. The CDR3 spells CASSQDRRADLLGSYGYTF. CDR3 nucleotides: TGCGCCAGCAGCCAAGACCGCAGGGCAGACTTATTAGGTAGCTATGGCTACACCTTC.

The rearrangement uses TRBV19 and TRBJ2-6; 8 positions agree with TRBD1. Germline lookup yields CDR1 LNHDA and CDR2 SQIVND (reference sequence). This CDR3 is built from 16 residues. Trimming cost V 5 bases and J 3 bases; bases outside gene matches: 6. The CDR3 region is CASSQQGAGGANVLTF. The DNA for the CDR3 is TGTGCCAGTAGTCAGCAGGGGGCTGGTGGGGCCAACGTCCTGACTTTC. The whole variable domain, filled in from reference TRBV19 and TRBJ2-6, reads DGGITQSPKYLFRKEGQNVTLSCEQNLNHDAMYWYRQDPGQGLRLIYYSQIVNDFQKGDIAEGYSVSREKKESFPLTVTSAQKNPTAFYLCASSQQGAGGANVLTFGAGSRLTVL.

The count of this clone is one. J is TRBJ1-5 and V is TRBV2; 8 bases are a match to TRBD1. V lost 3 bases, J lost 1 base, and 14 bases stayed unmatched. The germline CDR1 and CDR2 sequences are SNHLY and FYNNEI. CDR3 length equals 19 residues. DNA of the CDR3: TGTGCCAGCAGTGACATGGGCAGGGGGCTTGAAACGAGCAATCAGCCCCAGCATTTT. It translates to CASSDMGRGLETSNQPQHF.

V and J are TRBV19 and TRBJ2-1, with D possibly matching TRBD1 (6 bases). The V gene's germline CDR1 is LNHDA and CDR2 SQIVND (reference sequence). The CDR3 extends over 14 amino acids. V dropped 4 bases and J dropped 11 bases, with 18 bases sitting between them. In nucleotides, the CDR3 is TGTGCCAGTAGTAGTGGCAGGGGATCGGCGAAGCAGTTCTTC. This codes for CASSSGRGSAKQFF.

The CDR3 DNA follows: TGCAGCGTTGAAGGGGTGCTCTACGAGCAGTACTTC. It codes for CSVEGVLYEQYF. The rearrangement uses TRBV29-1 and TRBJ2-7; D gene unclear. The V and J ends lost 1 base and 3 bases respectively, with 7 bases between them. The germline V gene has CDR1 SQVTM and CDR2 ANQGSEA. The CDR3 loop spans 12 amino acids.

The chain combines TRBV28 with TRBJ2-1; weak D call: TRBD1 (5 bases). Looked up from germline, CDR1 is MDHEN and CDR2 is SYDVKM. CDR3 length: 15 residues. Trimming removed 6 bases at V and 0 bases at J, with 12 bases between. This chain's CDR3 is CASRRDSLSYNEQFF. The CDR3 nucleotides read TGTGCCAGCAGGAGAGACAGCCTCTCCTACAATGAGCAGTTCTTC. Together with reference TRBV28 and TRBJ2-1, the CDR3 gives the full variable domain: DVKVTQSSRYLVKRTGEKVFLECVQDMDHENMFWYRQDPGLGLRLIYFSYDVKMKEKGDIPEGYSVSREKKERFSLILESASTNQTSMYLCASRRDSLSYNEQFFGPGTRLTVL.

The chain joins TRBV5-5 to TRBJ2-5; D unclear. The germline gives CDR1 SGHKS, CDR2 YYEKEE (reference sequence). This CDR3 region has 13 residues. Trimming removed 4 bases at V and 1 base at J, with 8 bases between. The CDR3 DNA is TGTGCCAGCAGCCCAATACGCCAAGAGACCCAGTACTTC. Translating gives CASSPIRQETQYF.

The genes are TRBV30 and TRBJ2-4; D not certain. The CDR3 runs 13 residues. V lost 3 bases, J lost 15 bases, and 21 bases lay in between. Germline V gene sequence: CDR1 GTSNPN, CDR2 SVGIG (reference sequence). CDR3 residues: CAWRTAGAPLWYF. CDR3 DNA sequence: TGTGCCTGGAGGACCGCCGGAGCGCCCCTTTGGTACTTC.

The V gene is TRBV11-2, the J gene TRBJ2-1; 9 bases are shared with TRBD2. V lost 0 bases, J lost 3 bases, and 0 bases stayed unmatched. The CDR3 length is 15 residues. Germline assignment: CDR1 SGHAT and CDR2 FQNNGV. The CDR3 protein is CASSLEAGGYNEQFF. In DNA, the CDR3 is TGTGCCAGCAGCTTAGAAGCGGGAGGCTACAATGAGCAGTTCTTC.

The CDR3 DNA reads TGTGCCAGCTCACCACAGACTAGCTCCTACGAGCAGTACTTC. This gives the protein CASSPQTSSYEQYF. The gene calls are TRBV18 and TRBJ2-7; tentatively, D is TRBD2 (6 bases). CDR3 length: 14 residues. Trimming removed 1 base at V and 0 bases at J, with 7 bases between. Germline CDR1 and CDR2: KGHSH and LQKENI.

This clone came up once. The chain is built from TRBV7-2 and TRBJ2-2; perhaps TRBD1 as D (6 bases). The CDR3 sequence is 18 residues long. Trimming took 4 bases from V and 6 from J, leaving 24 bases between them. Germline CDR1 and CDR2: SGHTA and FQGNSA. As DNA, the CDR3 is TGTGCCAGCAGCTCAAGGGGAACAGGGACCCCTATCCCCGGGGAGCTGTTTTTT. Residues: CASSSRGTGTPIPGELFF.

The chain is built from TRBV6-1 and TRBJ2-3; TRBD2 is a possible D gene (6 bases). CDR1 MNHNS and CDR2 SASEGT come from the germline V gene. Trimming removed 5 bases at V and 8 bases at J, with 11 bases between. This CDR3 spans 12 amino acids. The CDR3 DNA reads TGTGCCAGCAGTCCCCCGGGAGCTACGCAGTATTTT. Amino acids: CASSPPGATQYF.

The chain joins TRBV25-1 to TRBJ1-2; 9 bases are shared with TRBD1. V was clipped by 6 bases and J by 7 bases; unmatched bases: 9. The CDR3 is 14 amino acids. CDR1 and CDR2 (germline): MGHDK, SYGVNS. The CDR3 DNA reads TGTGCCAGCAGGCCCTCCGGGACAGGGCTTGGCTACACCTTC. Its protein product is CASRPSGTGLGYTF.

The chain employs TRBV7-8 and TRBJ2-7; D not resolved. V lost 0 bases to trimming and J lost 2 bases, with 8 bases between them. Germline V CDR1 and CDR2: SGHVS, FQNEAQ. CDR3 size: 14 residues. CDR3: CASSLAPGPYEQYF. CDR3 nucleotides: TGTGCCAGCAGCTTAGCTCCCGGGCCCTACGAGCAGTACTTC.

CDR3 sequence (DNA): TGTGCCAGCCGTCAGGGACCTTACGAGCAGTACTTC. Its protein product is CASRQGPYEQYF. The chain employs TRBV30 and TRBJ2-7, with D perhaps assigned TRBD1 or TRBD2 (5 bases each). V shed 8 bases and J shed 4 bases, with 15 bases lying between them. The CDR3 has 12 residues. CDR1 is GTSNPN, CDR2 SVGIG, per germline (reference sequence).

The chain links TRBV5-6 to TRBJ2-7, with a possible D match to TRBD2 (6 bases). In germline, CDR1 is SGHDT, CDR2 YYEEEE. This CDR3 is built from 19 residues. The V end lost 1 base, the J end lost 1 base, and 24 bases lay between the germline ends. CDR3 residues: CASSLWGLNIGEFSYEQYF. The CDR3 nucleotides read TGTGCCAGCAGCTTGTGGGGACTTAATATAGGTGAATTTTCCTACGAGCAGTACTTC.

The V and J genes are TRBV29-1 and TRBJ2-3; 7 nucleotides match TRBD1. Germline V gives CDR1 SQVTM, CDR2 ANQGSEA. V lost 5 bases to trimming and J lost 2 bases; unmatched junction nucleotides: 7. This CDR3 region has 14 residues. CDR3 DNA sequence: TGCAGCGTTACTAAGGGGGCCTACACAGATACGCAGTATTTT. This codes for CSVTKGAYTDTQYF.

This chain connects TRBV11-2 to TRBJ2-1; 10 bases fit TRBD2. The CDR3 totals 15 residues. The germline gives CDR1 SGHAT, CDR2 FQNNGV. V was clipped by 0 bases and J by 6 bases; unmatched bases: 2. In DNA form, the CDR3 reads TGTGCCAGCAGCTTAGAACTAGCGGGACTCAATGAGCAGTTCTTC. Protein product: CASSLELAGLNEQFF.

The rearrangement uses TRBV4-3 and TRBJ1-2; tentative D call: TRBD1 (6 bases). Trimming stripped 0 bases from V and 4 bases from J, with 15 bases between. CDR1 LGHNA and CDR2 YSLEER come from the germline V gene. The CDR3 runs 16 residues. The CDR3 DNA reads as TGCGCCAGCAGCCAAGAACGACAGGCGCTACGCTATGGCTACACCTTC. Translation: CASSQERQALRYGYTF.

The chain uses TRBV6-1 and TRBJ2-1, with TRBD2 as a possible D gene (6 bases). The V gene lost 4 bases and the J gene lost 8 bases, with 24 bases spanning the gap. Germline V gene lookup returns CDR1 MNHNS and CDR2 SASEGT. There are 17 residues in the CDR3. CDR3: CASSGKKWRAFLHEQFF. CDR3 nucleotides: TGTGCCAGCAGTGGAAAAAAGTGGAGGGCCTTTCTCCATGAGCAGTTCTTC.

This sequence joins TRBV2 and TRBJ2-2; TRBD2 matches 16 bases. The germline gives CDR1 SNHLY, CDR2 FYNNEI. The CDR3 covers 18 residues. The V and J ends lost 6 bases and 7 bases, in that order; junction bases with no gene match: 11. CDR3 coding DNA: TGTGCCAGCAGGGGGACTAGCGGGAGGGCCCTCGTTCACGGGGAGCTGTTTTTT. It specifies CASRGTSGRALVHGELFF. Combining the CDR3 with reference TRBV2 and TRBJ2-2 gives the whole variable domain EPEVTQTPSHQVTQMGQEVILRCVPISNHLYFYWYRQILGQKVEFLVSFYNNEISEKSEIFDDQFSVERPDGSNFTLKIRSTKLEDSAMYFCASRGTSGRALVHGELFFGEGSRLTVL.

V is TRBV30 and J is TRBJ2-1, with no clear D. The ends were cut back, 4 bases at V and 5 bases at J, with 24 bases in the middle. CDR1 is GTSNPN and CDR2 is SVGIG in the germline V gene (reference sequence). This CDR3 is 17 amino acids long. The CDR3 protein is CAWTVIGQVQIHNEQFF. As DNA, the CDR3 is TGTGCCTGGACCGTAATCGGCCAGGTTCAGATTCACAATGAGCAGTTCTTC.